This T cell receptor (beta chain) was sequenced for a study of T cell responses to AZD1222 COVID-19 vaccine. Findings of the study overall: Seropositive AZD1222 recipients at baseline numbered only five or six.

Germline V gives CDR1 SGHAT, CDR2 FQNNGV. The junction had 7 bases not matched to a gene; V was cut back by 5 bases and J by 2 bases. The CDR3 is 15 residues long. Concerning this clone: The antigen remains unidentified.

Assay: immunoSEQ multiplex PCR; the TCRdb copy retains only in-frame clones and omits some. The table lists 150,000 to 180,000 clones, 90% of them singletons. The clonotype comes from an adult in good health. The chain links TRBV11-2 to TRBJ1-1; 8 nucleotides agree with TRBD1. Specimen: peripheral blood, collected on day 0 of AZD1222 vaccination. The CDR3 DNA follows: TGTGCCAGCAGCGCTCTCGACAGGGGAAACACTGAAGCTTTCTTT. Its translation: CASSALDRGNTEAFF. Full variable domain (outside the CDR3, taken from reference TRBV11-2 and TRBJ1-1): EAGVAQSPRYKIIEKRQSVAFWCNPISGHATLYWYQQILGQGPKLLIQFQNNGVVDDSQLPKDRFSAERLKGVDSTLKIQPAKLEDSAVYLCASSALDRGNTEAFFGQGTRLTVV.